Described below is a single TCR beta chain sequence and its context. There is no known antigen for this receptor. The junction departs from the called germline gene at one end, perhaps through a read error. The data derive from a study of blood T cells in healthy people across ages (dated by TCRdb to between 2014 and 2016). Regarding the study in general: In model experiments, roughly one uniquely barcoded TCR beta cDNA molecule per two T cells was captured by template switching. The study measured age-related changes in TCR beta repertoire diversity using deep sequencing normalized with unique cDNA molecular identifiers. The donors were split into four age groups: young (average 16 years), middle-aged (39), aged (more than 60) and long-lived (approximately 80). To avoid experimental bias, donors of different ages were distributed randomly across sequencing lanes. Using the same blood draw, the study looked at two additional independent replicas of 1 million unique cDNA reads for two donors, one aged 18 to 30 and the other aged 80 or older. Overall results and qualifications from the work: The percentage of naive T cells measured by flow cytometry correlated strongly with observed TCR beta diversity. Estimates of total diversity based on one million sequenced T cells were considered lower bounds and underestimates. Compared with the aged group, the long-lived group had more naive CD4+ T cells, fewer expanded clones and increased TCR diversity, suggesting age selection. Observed TCR beta diversity per million T cells fell roughly linearly with age, and a significant reduction was already apparent by age roughly 40. Bulk unsorted PBMC profiling prevented conclusive comparison of naive and antigen-experienced compartments. The CMV infection status of donors was not known, potentially confounding age-related changes in expanded clonotypes.

The library came from 5' RACE. The sample was run on an Illumina HiSeq 2500. A second roughly 6 to 11 cycle PCR used a sample-barcoded 5' primer and a J-beta primer mix. A unique molecular identifier was introduced onto each TCR beta cDNA molecule by a template-switch 5' adaptor carrying 12 random nucleotides. Each sample yielded at least 2.5 million CDR3-containing paired-end reads. First-strand cDNA synthesis was performed from all RNA using the Mint cDNA synthesis kit, with priming by a TRBC-specific oligonucleotide. All cDNA was treated with uracil-DNA glycosylase and then went through a first 18-cycle PCR with the universal primers M1SS and BC2_uni_R. In the source study's methods: For normalization, 1 million high-quality reads, each with a distinct molecular identifier, were randomly selected from each sample. Instead of being binned into consensus sequences, reads with shared molecular identifiers were discarded. MiTCR, set to a Q25 quality threshold and the strictest error-elimination algorithm, was used for CDR3 identification, clonotype clustering and error correction. A nonparametric unseen species model using Euler transformation provided a lower-bound estimate of total TCR beta diversity. Using fastp at Q25 and MiXCR, TCRdb reprocessed the public reads and kept productive beta chains. CDR3 protein sequences are deduplicated, and each keeps its most common genes and DNA. Here the V and J calls rest on TCRdb's processing, not on the authors' analysis. This sample has around 790,000 distinct CDR3 sequences in its table, and 40% to 50% of those were observed once. Jointly, the top ten make up roughly 19% of the sample.

Systemically healthy Caucasian individuals from Russia, 39 in total and aged roughly 6 to 100 years, were included as donors. Roughly 10 milliliters of peripheral blood were drawn from each donor into EDTA-treated Vacutainer tubes. Ficoll-Paque density-gradient centrifugation was used to isolate PBMCs, with at least 7 million per sample. Trizol reagent was used to extract total RNA from PBMCs, with at least 5 micrograms per sample. Naive CD45RAhigh/CD27high T cell percentages were measured by flow cytometry on a PBMC aliquot from every donor. CDR1 and CDR2 are drawn from the germline V gene: SGHAT, FQNNGV. The CDR3 covers 15 residues, taking in both the cysteine and the phenylalanine. The entry retains the CDR3 DNA only, 45 bases that are in frame from base 1.

The rearrangement combines TRBV11-2 with TRBJ2-5, with TRBD1 identical over 9 junction bases. The origin of this receptor is a man aged 60-69 years in good health. The source material was blood. DNA sequence: TGTGCCAGCAGCCTAGACAGGGGGGGTTCAGAGACCCAGTACTTC. Its translation is CASSLDRGGSETQYF.